A selection of T cell receptor beta chains follows, all from one sample in a study of radiation and T cells in renal cell carcinoma. The repertoire was sequenced with immunoSEQ multiplex PCR; TCRdb's copy has only in-frame clones and lacks some. The sample lists 100,000 to 150,000 clones, around 82% occurring once. Source: blood, taken from a patient whose treatment included radiotherapy and nephrectomy. Every receptor here comes from a man aged 50 to 60 with renal cell carcinoma. The CDR3 runs from the conserved cysteine through the conserved F or W.

>TRBV7-9|TRBJ1-5
CASSLGNQPQHF
>TRBV27|TRBJ2-1
CASRSTTQRGQFF
>TRBV6-1|TRBJ1-2
CASSEDSFISYTF
>TRBV5-1|TRBJ1-4
CASSPRQVATNEKLFF
>TRBV30|TRBJ1-1
CAWSVPGGEAFF
>TRBV6-5|TRBJ2-7
CASSYRGDTPYEQYF
>TRBV7-2|TRBJ2-7
CASSLDRSYEQYF
>TRBV18|TRBJ1-2
CASSRGQGYGYTF
>TRBV7-2|TRBJ1-5
CASSLGSFGGNQPQHF
>TRBV4-3|TRBJ1-1
CASSQKSSGEGKAFF
>TRBV5-1|TRBJ2-7
CASSLGSGKGAYEQYF
>TRBV19|TRBJ2-2
CASSMGRDTGELFF
>TRBV30|TRBJ1-2
CAWSGAGYGYTF
>TRBV9|TRBJ1-2
CASSVSGLNDYGYTF
>TRBV6-1|TRBJ1-2
CASSSYGYTF
>TRBV7-2|TRBJ2-7
CASSRSQGFAESYEQYF
>TRBV6-5|TRBJ2-7
CASSSNGGYEQYF
>TRBV12-5|TRBJ1-1
CASAIRDSPYTEAFF
>TRBV6-5|TRBJ2-7
CASSYSRLQGYYEQYF
>TRBV13|TRBJ1-6
CASRPQGSAGSSYNSPLHF
>TRBV30|TRBJ2-7
CAWIPVGPYEQYF
>TRBV28|TRBJ1-2
CASSLRQGPGGYTF
>TRBV29-1|TRBJ2-1
CSVDPRTSGRGDEQFF
>TRBV30|TRBJ2-3
CAWSGGGGLSDTQYF
>TRBV5-4|TRBJ2-2
CASSLVGTGELFF
>TRBV6-5|TRBJ1-1
CASSYSYLENTEAFF
>TRBV7-2|TRBJ1-5
CASSLALYQPQHF
>TRBV9|TRBJ1-1
CASSVMGASAEAFF
>TRBV6-5|TRBJ2-7
CASSRTGKFYEQYF
>TRBV5-1|TRBJ2-3
CASSGRLATDTQYF
>TRBV10-3|TRBJ2-1
CAIREGDSSYNEQFF
>TRBV30|TRBJ2-7
CAWSTVAGGQYF
>TRBV5-1|TRBJ1-2
CASSLVSGGSANYGYTF
>TRBV9|TRBJ1-4
CASSVAPLARFLGEKLFF
>TRBV4-2|TRBJ2-3
CASSQGDSRTDTQYF
>TRBV6-6|TRBJ1-5
CASSYGQSYQPQHF
>TRBV7-2|TRBJ2-7
CASSYTTGAGGEQYF
>TRBV2|TRBJ2-1
CASRQGGGKYEQFF
>TRBV11-3|TRBJ2-7
CASSFPVRSGTYEQYF
>TRBV18|TRBJ2-7
CASSPPRGQGYEQYF
>TRBV4-2|TRBJ2-1
CASSQYGTSGRSYNEQFF
>TRBV5-1|TRBJ2-2
CASRDRVTGELFF
>TRBV9|TRBJ1-4
CASNRQGINEKLFF
>TRBV19|TRBJ2-7
CASSIKGASSYEQYF
>TRBV2|TRBJ2-5
CASTGLNQETQYF
>TRBV9|TRBJ1-5
CASSVEGSPYQPQHF
>TRBV30|TRBJ2-3
CAWSVLSGRASGTDTQYF
>TRBV7-9|TRBJ2-7
CASGMGEQYF
>TRBV5-1|TRBJ2-1
CASSLESNYNEQFF
>TRBV2|TRBJ1-3
CASSDMESSGNTIYF